This entry lists 9 T cell receptor beta chains sequenced from one sample in a study of cytomegalovirus exposure and HLA in healthy donors. The PCR made use of 60 Vbeta and 13 Jbeta primers. The table came from immunoSEQ multiplex PCR; TCRdb's copy has only in-frame clones and leaves some out. Among about 73,000 clones, 75% were seen once, and the ten largest hold around 12%. The sequencing input was PBMCs. The receptor set was obtained from a man in his 70s in good health and CMV-seronegative.

This clone has only a few counts. This sequence joins TRBV27 and TRBJ1-4; the D is unclear. The CDR3 runs to 14 residues. Germline lookup yields CDR1 MNHEY and CDR2 SMNVEV (reference sequence). V was shortened by 2 bases and J by 5 bases, with 9 bases between the two germline ends. The CDR3 loop is CASSLTGKNEKLFF. CDR3 DNA sequence: TGTGCCAGCAGTTTAACGGGAAAGAATGAAAAACTGTTTTTT.

The chain has TRBV9 and TRBJ2-7; 9 bases match TRBD1. CDR1 is SGDLS, CDR2 YYNGEE, per germline. V dropped 4 bases and J dropped 5; count of bases not matched to a gene: 1. This CDR3 has 12 residues. CDR3 in DNA: TGTGCCAGCAGCCGGGACAGGGACGAGCAGTACTTC. It specifies CASSRDRDEQYF. The entire variable domain, with the rest obtained from reference TRBV9 and TRBJ2-7, is as follows: DSGVTQTPKHLITATGQRVTLRCSPRSGDLSVYWYQQSLDQGLQFLIQYYNGEERAKGNILERFSAQQFPDLHSELNLSSLELGDSALYFCASSRDRDEQYFGPGTRLTVT.

The chain uses TRBV19 and TRBJ2-3, with 10 bases identical to TRBD2. CDR3 length equals 16 residues. CDR1 and CDR2 (germline): LNHDA, SQIVND (reference sequence). Trimming at V came to 5 bases and at J to 0 bases, leaving 5 bases not matched to a gene. This CDR3 reads CASSVLLAGSTDTQYF. The CDR3 bases are TGTGCCAGTAGTGTCCTACTAGCGGGAAGCACAGATACGCAGTATTTT.

The chain employs TRBV5-5 and TRBJ2-2; TRBD1 aligns across 8 bases. Germline V lookup: CDR1 SGHKS, CDR2 YYEKEE (reference sequence). The CDR3 length is 15 residues. The V segment lost 0 bases and the J segment 5 bases; nucleotides outside the gene matches: 3. Here the CDR3 reads CASSLGGQGTGELFF. The DNA of the CDR3 is TGTGCCAGCAGCTTGGGAGGACAGGGAACCGGGGAGCTGTTTTTT.

The chain uses TRBV10-1 and TRBJ2-3; the match to TRBD1 covers 10 bases. Looked up from germline, CDR1 is WNHNN and CDR2 is SYGVQD (reference sequence). The CDR3 consists of 16 residues. The ends lost 3 bases at V and 5 bases at J; junction bases unmatched: 8. CDR3 sequence: CASSDFRGQGKDTQYF. Here the CDR3 DNA reads TGCGCCAGCAGTGATTTTCGGGGACAGGGGAAAGATACGCAGTATTTT.

The V gene is TRBV7-8, the J gene TRBJ2-3; no firm D call. Trimming cost V 4 bases and J 0 bases, with 11 bases left between them. Germline V gene data show CDR1 as SGHVS and CDR2 as FQNEAQ. This CDR3 has 15 residues. The CDR3, as DNA: TGTGCCAGCAGCTCCCCGGCGGTTAGCACAGATACGCAGTATTTT. It translates to CASSSPAVSTDTQYF.

The CDR3 protein is CASSPSAGGSTDTQYF. CDR3 in DNA: TGCGCCAGCAGTCCCTCAGCGGGGGGGAGCACAGATACGCAGTATTTT. This rearrangement joins TRBV10-1 to TRBJ2-3; 10 bases are shared with TRBD2. J lost 0 bases, V lost 5 bases, and 5 bases had no gene match. The CDR3 covers 16 residues. Per germline, CDR1 WNHNN and CDR2 SYGVQD (reference sequence).

This clone has only a few counts. The chain recombines TRBV5-1 with TRBJ1-4; no definite D call. Germline V lookup: CDR1 SGHRS, CDR2 YFSETQ. V was cut by 0 bases and J by 5 bases, with 11 bases left in between. This CDR3 is built from 15 residues. The CDR3 bases are TGCGCCAGCAGCTTGGACCCGGGTGCGAATGAAAAACTGTTTTTT. As protein: CASSLDPGANEKLFF.

As concerns this clone: The sample carries other DNA sequences with the same CDR3. The J gene is TRBJ2-7, the V gene TRBV2, with 9 bases that match TRBD1. The CDR3 loop spans 14 amino acids. Germline values: CDR1 SNHLY, CDR2 FYNNEI. Germline trimming cut 5 bases from V and 1 base from J; bases unmatched to any gene: 3. Here the CDR3 reads CASSPGTGSYEQYF. CDR3 DNA sequence: TGTGCCAGCAGTCCCGGGACAGGGTCCTACGAGCAGTACTTC.